Detailed here is one TCR beta chain. Antigen specificity is unknown. The data were taken from a study of post-analysis software for immune sequencing data. Study results and limitations: Controls significantly exceeded multiple sclerosis patients in normalized Chao1 diversity. Comparison of patients with controls showed a handful of TRBV segments more frequent in patients, TRBV5-6, TRBV5-1 and TRBV20-1 among them.

Each TCR beta cDNA library carried unique molecular identifiers. The T cell input of roughly 1 to 11 million gave roughly 0.5 million cDNA molecules. Each CDR3 protein gets one entry after TCRdb re-called the PCR reads with MiXCR. Of roughly 800,000 distinct CDR3 sequences detected, roughly 50% appear once; the ten largest clones hold roughly 5.2%. Germline-derived CDR1 and CDR2 are SQVTM and ANQGSEA. The V gene end was trimmed by 4 bases and the J gene end by 4 bases; junction bases not matched to a gene: 9. This CDR3 spans 16 amino acids. The sequence was collected from a girl aged 5-17 years with multiple sclerosis. Sample: blood. J is TRBJ2-4 and V is TRBV29-1; 11 nucleotides align to TRBD1. The CDR3 loop is CSVAAGTGGKKNIQYF. The CDR3 coding sequence is TGCAGCGTTGCCGCCGGGACAGGGGGAAAGAAAAACATTCAGTACTTC.